The 12 T cell receptor beta chains given below trace back to one sample, sequenced in a study of CD8 T cells in Susac syndrome. Random hexamers were used to reverse transcribe an amount of about 0.45 to 1 ug RNA. In TCRdb, the immunoSEQ multiplex PCR reads were re-called with MiXCR into one record per CDR3 protein. The repertoire holds 100,000 to 150,000 distinct CDR3 sequences, with roughly 94% as singletons. Sequenced sample: CD8+ T cells from PBMCs. These receptors all stem from a human donor with Susac syndrome.

This chain connects TRBV20-1 to TRBJ1-1; no reliable D call. CDR1 DFQATT and CDR2 SNEGSKA come from the germline V gene (reference sequence). The CDR3 contains 14 residues. V shed 6 bases and J shed 7 bases, with 21 bases lying between them. CDR3 region: CSAYHTERRDEAFF. In DNA, the CDR3 is TGCAGTGCCTACCACACCGAACGGAGGGATGAAGCTTTCTTT.

This chain uses TRBV6-1 with TRBJ2-2, with 9 bases lining up with TRBD2. The trim removed 4 bases at V and 7 bases at J, leaving 13 bases unmatched. CDR1 and CDR2 from the germline V gene are MNHNS and SASEGT. This CDR3 region has 17 residues. The CDR3 loop reads CASSGMRGGRFNGELFF. CDR3 in DNA: TGTGCCAGCAGTGGCATGCGGGGGGGCCGCTTCAACGGGGAGCTGTTTTTT.

The genes are TRBV12-3 or TRBV12-4 and TRBJ2-5; a weak D match, TRBD1 (5 bases). The germline V and J ends were trimmed by 5 bases and 8 bases, with 18 bases remaining between them. The CDR3 runs to 14 residues. CDR3 sequence (DNA): TGTGCCAGCAGTCTGACAGATCTCCTCTATACCCAGTACTTC. Protein: CASSLTDLLYTQYF.

The chain uses TRBV20-1 and TRBJ2-5, with a possible D match to TRBD1 (6 bases). V lost 2 bases, J lost 2 bases, and 18 bases lay in between. Per germline, CDR1 DFQATT and CDR2 SNEGSKA (reference sequence). CDR3 size: 16 residues. The DNA of the CDR3 is TGCAGTGCTAGACAGGGCCAGGGGTGGGCACAAGAGACCCAGTACTTC. It is translated as CSARQGQGWAQETQYF.

J is TRBJ1-2 and V is TRBV5-1; D is undetermined. Trimming cost V 2 bases and J 8 bases, with 19 bases left between them. This CDR3 region has 15 residues. Per germline, CDR1 SGHRS and CDR2 YFSETQ. The CDR3 nucleotides are TGCGCCAGCAGCTTCCCGGCAGTTCCGGGCGTCGGCTACACCTTC. This codes for CASSFPAVPGVGYTF.

CDR3 loop: CASSRGPLYGYTF. CDR3 DNA sequence: TGTGCCAGCAGTCGGGGGCCGCTCTATGGCTACACCTTC. This rearrangement joins TRBV12-3 or TRBV12-4 to TRBJ1-2; a weak D match, TRBD1 (6 bases). The CDR3 has 13 amino acids. V was cut by 5 bases and J by 4 bases, with 11 bases left in between.

The chain combines TRBV29-1 with TRBJ2-7, with 11 positions matching TRBD2. The V segment lost 6 bases and the J segment 5 bases; nucleotides outside the gene matches: 6. The germline gives CDR1 SQVTM, CDR2 ANQGSEA. The CDR3 is made up of 13 amino acids. The CDR3 DNA sequence: TGCAGCGTGTTACTAGCGGGAGAACACGAGCAGTACTTC. Translated: CSVLLAGEHEQYF.

The gene calls are TRBV29-1 and TRBJ2-2, with TRBD1 matching over 8 bases. The CDR3 has 12 amino acids. Per germline, CDR1 SQVTM and CDR2 ANQGSEA. V was pared by 7 bases and J by 4 bases, with 2 bases of the junction left unmatched. CDR3 DNA sequence: TGCAGCGGTACAGGGGGCACCGGGGAGCTGTTTTTT. Translating it yields CSGTGGTGELFF.

The genes are TRBV7-9 and TRBJ2-7; TRBD1 or TRBD2 may be the D gene (5 bases each). Germline V gives CDR1 SEHNR, CDR2 FQNEAQ (reference sequence). The CDR3 runs 14 residues. Trimming removed 3 bases at V and 4 bases at J, with 13 bases between. The CDR3 sequence: CASSLTGPRYEQYF. The DNA for the CDR3 is TGTGCCAGCAGCTTGACGGGACCGAGATACGAGCAGTACTTC.

This sequence joins TRBV6-6 and TRBJ1-2, with 9 bases identical to TRBD1. The germline CDR1 and CDR2 sequences are MNHNY and SVGAGI (reference sequence). V lost 5 bases to trimming and J lost 8 bases; unmatched junction nucleotides: 12. The CDR3 sequence is 15 residues long. The CDR3 sequence is CASSPQGAYYRGYTF. In DNA, the CDR3 is TGTGCCAGCAGTCCACAGGGGGCATACTATCGCGGCTACACCTTC.

The chain recombines TRBV11-2 with TRBJ1-4; 7 nucleotides align to TRBD1. Germline loops: CDR1 SGHAT, CDR2 FQNNGV. The V segment lost 1 base and the J segment 8 bases; nucleotides outside the gene matches: 7. CDR3 length equals 15 residues. The CDR3 DNA is TGTGCCAGCAGCTTAGGAGGGGGCGTAAGGGAAAAACTGTTTTTT. Its protein product is CASSLGGGVREKLFF.

This clonotype has just a few counts. The chain couples TRBV2 to TRBJ1-1; D remains ambiguous. V lost 5 bases to trimming and J lost 1 base, with 2 bases between them. The length of the CDR3 is 11 residues. CDR1 is SNHLY, CDR2 FYNNEI, per germline. CDR3 in amino acids: CASSTNTEAFF. The CDR3 DNA is TGTGCCAGCAGTACGAACACTGAAGCTTTCTTT.